The following is a T cell receptor (beta chain) sequence with its context. Germline V gene lookup returns CDR1 GTSNPN and CDR2 SVGIG (reference sequence). J was trimmed by 2 bases and V by 3 bases; bases with no gene match: 9. This CDR3 region has 16 residues. In the original workflow: Quantification of nucleated cells was approximated via reference gene primer amplification. Measured with immunoSEQ multiplex PCR; TCRdb has only the in-frame clones, and not every one. Clone size and V and J calls were adopted from that table, with D and trimming inferred from the DNA. The sample has over 25,000 clones, 85% to 90% seen once. The record originates from a study of blood T cell repertoires in COVID-19. Study context: The United States, Italy and Spain were the sources of the acute and convalescent COVID-19 samples. The cDNA or gDNA used as material had been derived from T cells, B-cell-depleted T cells, or PBMCs.

V and J are TRBV30 and TRBJ2-1; 8 bases are shared with TRBD2. The sequenced sample consisted of peripheral blood. This clonotype was sampled from a human donor in a cohort sampled during active COVID-19. The donor label of this sample is uncertain. The CDR3 DNA sequence: TGTGCCTGGAGCATTGATGTTAGCGGGACCTACAATGAGCAGTTCTTC. Encoded protein: CAWSIDVSGTYNEQFF.